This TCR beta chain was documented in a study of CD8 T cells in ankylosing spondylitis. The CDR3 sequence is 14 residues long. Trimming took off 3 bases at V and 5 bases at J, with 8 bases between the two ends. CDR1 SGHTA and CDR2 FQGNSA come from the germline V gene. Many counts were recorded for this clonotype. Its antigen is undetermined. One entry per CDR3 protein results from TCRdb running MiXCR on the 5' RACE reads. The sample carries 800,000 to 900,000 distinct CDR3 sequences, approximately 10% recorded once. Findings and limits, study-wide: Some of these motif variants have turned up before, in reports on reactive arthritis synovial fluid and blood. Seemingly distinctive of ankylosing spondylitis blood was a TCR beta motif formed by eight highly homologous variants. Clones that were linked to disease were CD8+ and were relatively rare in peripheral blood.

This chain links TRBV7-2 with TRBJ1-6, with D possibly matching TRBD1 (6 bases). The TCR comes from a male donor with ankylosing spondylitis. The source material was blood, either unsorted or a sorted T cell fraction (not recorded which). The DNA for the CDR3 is TGTGCCAGCAGCTTGTGGGGGCATAATTCACCCCTCCACTTT. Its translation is CASSLWGHNSPLHF.